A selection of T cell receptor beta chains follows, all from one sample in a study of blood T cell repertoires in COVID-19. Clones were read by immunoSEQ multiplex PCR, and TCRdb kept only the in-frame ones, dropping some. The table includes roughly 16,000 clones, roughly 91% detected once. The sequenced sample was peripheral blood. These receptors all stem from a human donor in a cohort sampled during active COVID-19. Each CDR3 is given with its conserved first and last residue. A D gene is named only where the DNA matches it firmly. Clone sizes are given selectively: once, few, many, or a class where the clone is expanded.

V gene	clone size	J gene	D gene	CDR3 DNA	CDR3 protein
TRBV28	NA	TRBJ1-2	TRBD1	TGTGCCAGCGGGGACAGGGGATATGGCTACACCTTC	CASGDRGYGYTF
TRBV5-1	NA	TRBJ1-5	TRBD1	TGCGCCAGCAGCTTGCGAGGACCGGGACAGGGGGCTTATCAGCCCCAGCATTTT	CASSLRGPGQGAYQPQHF
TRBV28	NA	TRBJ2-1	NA	TGTGCCAGCACTACCCAGTGGGGGCGGAGGACCTACAATGAGCAGTTCTTC	CASTTQWGRRTYNEQFF
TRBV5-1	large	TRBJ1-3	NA	TGCGCCAGCAGCCCGGACCCAGGGGTGGCTGGAAACACCATATATTTT	CASSPDPGVAGNTIYF
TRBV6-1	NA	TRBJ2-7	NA	TGTGCCAGCAGTGAAACTCACAGGGATTTCGACGAGCAGTACTTC	CASSETHRDFDEQYF
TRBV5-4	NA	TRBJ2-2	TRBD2	TGTGCCAGCAGCGGTGAGCTAGCGGGGAACACCGGGGAGCTGTTTTTT	CASSGELAGNTGELFF
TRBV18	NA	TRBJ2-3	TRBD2	TGTGCCAGCTCAGGACCGGGACTAGCGTCTACAGATACGCAGTATTTT	CASSGPGLASTDTQYF
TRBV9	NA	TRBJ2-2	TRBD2	TGTGCCAGCAGCGTAGGGGGGAGGGGCACCGGGGAGCTGTTTTTT	CASSVGGRGTGELFF
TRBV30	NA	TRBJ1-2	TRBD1	TGTGCCTGGAGCCCGGACAGGGCTGGTGGCTACACCTTC	CAWSPDRAGGYTF
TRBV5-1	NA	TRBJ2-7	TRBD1	TGCGCCAGCAGCTTGTGGACAGGGACATCCTACGAGCAGTACTTC	CASSLWTGTSYEQYF
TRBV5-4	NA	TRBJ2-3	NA	TGTGCCAGCAGCTTGTGGTCCTCAGACACAGATACGCAGTATTTT	CASSLWSSDTDTQYF
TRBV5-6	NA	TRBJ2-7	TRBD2	TGTGCCAGCAGTACTAGCGTGACGGACGAGCAGTACTTC	CASSTSVTDEQYF
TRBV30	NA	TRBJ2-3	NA	TGTGCCTGGGGTTTCTCCCCGGGGTTCACAGATACGCAGTATTTT	CAWGFSPGFTDTQYF
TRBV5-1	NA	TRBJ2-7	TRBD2	TGCGCCAGCAGCGGGACTAGCGCTTCCTACGAGCAGTACTTC	CASSGTSASYEQYF
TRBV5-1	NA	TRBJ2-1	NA	TGCGCCAGCAGCTTCGAGGCCGGATACAATGAGCAGTTCTTC	CASSFEAGYNEQFF
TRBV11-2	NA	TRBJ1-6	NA	TGTGCCAGCAGCTTCCGGGGGGGCTCCATCTATAATTCACCCCTCCACTTT	CASSFRGGSIYNSPLHF
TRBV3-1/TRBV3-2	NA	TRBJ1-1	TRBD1	TGTGCCAGCAGCCAACCAGGGACAGCGAACACTGAAGCTTTCTTT	CASSQPGTANTEAFF
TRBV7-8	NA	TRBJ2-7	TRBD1	TGTGCCAGCAGCCCTTCTACGTTGGGAGTAGGGGGCACCGAGCAGTACTTC	CASSPSTLGVGGTEQYF
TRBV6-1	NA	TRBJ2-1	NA	TGTGCCAGCAGTGAAGGAGTCGATCAGTTCTTC	CASSEGVDQFF
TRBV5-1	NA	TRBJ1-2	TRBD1	TGCGCCAGCAGCCCCGGTGGAGGGGGCGAAGGCTATGGCTACACCTTC	CASSPGGGGEGYGYTF
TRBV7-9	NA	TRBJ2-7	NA	TGTGCCAGCAGCCTTGGACTTGACGAGCAGTACTTC	CASSLGLDEQYF
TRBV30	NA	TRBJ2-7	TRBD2	TGTGCCGTAGCGGGATTTGGGTCAGGGGAGCAGTACTTC	CAVAGFGSGEQYF
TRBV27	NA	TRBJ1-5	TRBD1	TGTGCCAGCAGACGGGGGACAGATGGCAATCAGCCCCAGCATTTT	CASRRGTDGNQPQHF
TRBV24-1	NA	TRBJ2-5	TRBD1	TGTGCCACCAGTGATAGAAGGGGGCCTGGAGAGACCCAGTACTTC	CATSDRRGPGETQYF
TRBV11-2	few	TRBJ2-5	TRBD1	TGTGCCAGCAGCTGGACAGGGGAAGAGACCCAGTACTTC	CASSWTGEETQYF
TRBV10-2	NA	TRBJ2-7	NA	TGCGCCAGCATGGCCGGGACCCGGACAGATTACTCCTACGAGCAGTACTTC	CASMAGTRTDYSYEQYF
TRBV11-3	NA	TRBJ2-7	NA	TGTGCCAGCAGCTTAGCGGGAGCTGGCAACGAGCAGTACTTC	CASSLAGAGNEQYF
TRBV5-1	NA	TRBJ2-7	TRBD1	TGCGCCAGCAGCTTCGATCCGGGACAGGTGAGCAGCGAGCAGTACTTC	CASSFDPGQVSSEQYF
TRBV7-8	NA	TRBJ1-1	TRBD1	TGTGCCAGCAGCTTAGTCAGGGGGACTGAAGCTTTCTTT	CASSLVRGTEAFF
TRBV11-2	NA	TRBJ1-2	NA	TGTGCCAGCAGTGACTTCGGCTCGAACTATGGCTACACCTTC	CASSDFGSNYGYTF
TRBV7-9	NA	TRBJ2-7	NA	TGTGCCAGCAGCTACTCAGCAGGGCACGAGCAGTACTTC	CASSYSAGHEQYF
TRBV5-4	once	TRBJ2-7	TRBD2	TGTGCCAGCAGTTCAACTAGCGGGAGCCCCTACGAGCAGTACTTC	CASSSTSGSPYEQYF
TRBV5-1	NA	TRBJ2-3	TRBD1	TGCGCCAGTACGTCCGGGACAGGGGGCACAGATACGCAGTATTTT	CASTSGTGGTDTQYF
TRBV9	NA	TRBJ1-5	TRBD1	TGTGCCAGCAGCGTAGGAGGGACAGGGGGCGATCAGCCCCAGCATTTT	CASSVGGTGGDQPQHF
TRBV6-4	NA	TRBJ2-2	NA	TGTGCCAGCAAGCGGAGCCCGAACACCGGGGAGCTGTTTTTT	CASKRSPNTGELFF
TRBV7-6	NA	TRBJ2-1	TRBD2	TGTGCCAGCAGCCCACTTACTAGACTAGCGGGATTCGAGCAGTTCTTC	CASSPLTRLAGFEQFF